This TCR beta chain was retrieved from a study of blood T cell repertoires in COVID-19. Across the study: The study drew acute and convalescent COVID-19 samples from the United States, Italy and Spain. T cells, B-cell-depleted T cells, or PBMCs supplied cDNA or gDNA.

Methods used by the authors: Using reference gene primer amplification, nucleated cell counts were estimated. Profiling relied on immunoSEQ multiplex PCR, and the TCRdb table lists in-frame clones only, not all of them. The V and J calls and the clone size are those of that table, but D and trimming were determined from the DNA. This table has fewer than 40,000 clones, approximately 91% appearing once. There are 11 residues in the CDR3. Germline assignment: CDR1 DFQATT and CDR2 SNEGSKA (reference sequence). V was trimmed by 6 bases and J by 7 bases, leaving 12 bases between them. Input material: peripheral blood. This TCR was recovered from a woman of 80 years or more with active or convalescent COVID-19. The genes are TRBV20-1 and TRBJ1-1, with D unresolved. The CDR3 DNA reads TGCAGTGCCCTCCCGGGAATTGAAGCTTTCTTT. As protein: CSALPGIEAFF.